The 16 T cell receptor beta chains below come from one sample, sequenced in a study of CXCR3-negative and CXCR3-positive naive CD8 T cells. Findings and caveats of the study: Higher TRB CDR3 hydrophobicity marked CXCR3-positive naive cells relative to CXCR3-negative naive cells.

UMI-labeled 5' RACE TRB cDNA libraries were prepared from the cells. TCRdb re-called the 5' RACE reads; every CDR3 protein appears as one record, without DNA. This repertoire includes approximately 89,000 distinct CDR3 sequences. No antigen has been identified for these receptors. Material for sequencing was naive CXCR3+ CD8+ T cells from blood. Specified subset: CD45RO-CCR7+CD27+CD95- naive CD8+ T cells expressing CXCR3 (TNR3+). The receptors shown here come from a human donor in good health. Some clones in this sample may be carry-over from other donors' samples.

The rearrangement uses TRBV6-5 and TRBJ1-6; with no DNA, the TCRdb D assignment of TRBD1 cannot be verified. Per germline, CDR1 MNHEY and CDR2 SVGAGI. CDR3 length: 16 amino acids. The CDR3 is CASKETGYSSNSPLHF.

This chain links TRBV27 with TRBJ2-2; TCRdb selects TRBD1, and the lack of DNA leaves this call unchecked. The CDR3 contains 14 residues. From germline, CDR1 is MNHEY and CDR2 SMNVEV (reference sequence). The CDR3 reads CASSLGGYTGELFF.

The chain has TRBV7-2 and TRBJ2-5; TCRdb calls TRBD1, which cannot be checked without DNA. The CDR3 runs to 14 residues. CDR1 and CDR2 from the germline V gene are SGHTA and FQGNSA. The CDR3 here is CASSSRDESETQYF.

J is TRBJ2-1 and V is TRBV7-6; with no DNA, the TCRdb D assignment of TRBD2 cannot be verified. Looked up from germline, CDR1 is SGHVS and CDR2 is FNYEAQ. The CDR3 length is 16 residues. The CDR3 sequence is CASSLYTQAEGGEQFF.

This chain links TRBV28 with TRBJ2-3. This CDR3 spans 13 amino acids. CDR1 and CDR2 from the germline V gene are MDHEN and SYDVKM. CDR3 residues: CASNPTGADTQYF. Complete variable domain (other parts from reference TRBV28 and TRBJ2-3): DVKVTQSSRYLVKRTGEKVFLECVQDMDHENMFWYRQDPGLGLRLIYFSYDVKMKEKGDIPEGYSVSREKKERFSLILESASTNQTSMYLCASNPTGADTQYFGPGTRLTVL.

The chain is built from TRBV12-3 or TRBV12-4 and TRBJ2-3; TCRdb's D call, TRBD1, is unchecked because there is no DNA. This CDR3 has 14 amino acids. The CDR3 reads CATSGGGFTDTQYF.

This rearrangement joins TRBV6-2 or TRBV6-3 to TRBJ2-7. The CDR3 length is 12 residues. Germline CDR1 and CDR2: MNHEY and SVGEGT. CDR3 protein: CASSQNGYEQYF.

The rearrangement links TRBV5-4 to TRBJ2-1; TCRdb gives TRBD1 as the D gene, but with no DNA this cannot be confirmed. Germline CDR1 and CDR2: SGHNT and YYREEE (reference sequence). The CDR3 runs to 15 residues. The chain's CDR3 is CASSLDRGKYNEQFF. The whole variable domain, remainder taken from reference TRBV5-4 and TRBJ2-1, is ETGVTQSPTHLIKTRGQQVTLRCSSQSGHNTVSWYQQALGQGPQFIFQYYREEENGRGNFPPRFSGLQFPNYSSELNVNALELDDSALYLCASSLDRGKYNEQFFGPGTRLTVL.

The V gene is TRBV6-4, the J gene TRBJ2-2; TCRdb indicates TRBD2, and absent DNA this call remains unverified. CDR1 is MRHNA and CDR2 is SNTAGT in the germline V gene. The CDR3 totals 14 residues. CDR3 amino acids: CASSASGVTGELFF.

V is TRBV5-1 and J is TRBJ2-7. Germline CDR1 and CDR2: SGHRS and YFSETQ. This CDR3 has 13 amino acids. The CDR3 loop reads CASSLADGEEQYF. Looking up the rest from reference TRBV5-1 and TRBJ2-7 gives the full variable domain: KAGVTQTPRYLIKTRGQQVTLSCSPISGHRSVSWYQQTPGQGLQFLFEYFSETQRNKGNFPGRFSGRQFSNSRSEMNVSTLELGDSALYLCASSLADGEEQYFGPGTRLTVT.

This chain joins TRBV29-1 and TRBJ1-2; there is no DNA to check the TCRdb D call of TRBD1. Germline V gives CDR1 SQVTM, CDR2 ANQGSEA. CDR3 length: 16 amino acids. CDR3 protein: CSAQGTGDFFNYGYTF.

The genes are TRBV12-3 or TRBV12-4 and TRBJ2-2. CDR3 length: 14 residues. CDR3 protein: CASSSSDGAGELFF.

V gene TRBV12-3 or TRBV12-4 combines with J gene TRBJ2-7; the D call from TCRdb, TRBD1, cannot be confirmed without DNA. The CDR3 loop spans 12 amino acids. The CDR3 reads CASSLGPGEQYF.

The V call is TRBV19, the J call TRBJ2-6. This CDR3 is 16 amino acids long. CDR1 is LNHDA, CDR2 SQIVND, per germline (reference sequence). The CDR3 here is CASSIDSDAGANVLTF.

CDR3 amino acids: CASNRRGDTEAFF. The rearrangement links TRBV27 to TRBJ1-1. Germline V lookup: CDR1 MNHEY, CDR2 SMNVEV (reference sequence). The CDR3 runs to 13 residues.

The chain couples TRBV11-2 to TRBJ2-7; no DNA is available, so the TRBD1 call from TCRdb remains unchecked. The CDR3 has 14 residues. CDR1 and CDR2 (germline): SGHAT, FQNNGV. CDR3 sequence: CASSPGHWLGEQYF.